The rows below give T cell receptor beta chains drawn from one sample of a study of OX40 agonist ivuxolimab in advanced cancers. The method was immunoSEQ multiplex PCR; TCRdb's version includes in-frame clones alone and lacks a portion of them. The table has 75,000 to 80,000 clones, over 85% seen once. Sequencing was performed on CD4+ or CD8+ T cells sorted from blood, taken in a trial of the OX40 agonist ivuxolimab. The receptor set was obtained from an adult with an advanced solid tumor such as melanoma, head and neck, liver or kidney cancer. Both conserved end residues are part of each CDR3. D genes are given only for firm matches. Clone size is given for some rows only: seen once, a few or many times, or a class if the clone is expanded.

J gene: TRBJ2-7
D gene: TRBD2
clone size: .
V gene: TRBV30
CDR3 protein: CAWREHGTSGRTTYEQYF
CDR3 DNA: TGTGCCTGGAGAGAACACGGGACTAGCGGGAGGACGACCTACGAGCAGTACTTC

J gene: TRBJ1-5
D gene: .
clone size: .
V gene: TRBV5-6
CDR3 protein: CASSLYRDNQPQHF
CDR3 DNA: TGTGCCAGCAGCCTCTACAGGGACAATCAGCCCCAGCATTTT

J gene: TRBJ2-1
D gene: TRBD2
clone size: .
V gene: TRBV11-2
CDR3 protein: CASSRGRGMGGEQFF
CDR3 DNA: TGTGCCAGCAGCCGAGGGCGGGGGATGGGAGGTGAGCAGTTCTTC

J gene: TRBJ2-2
D gene: .
clone size: once
V gene: TRBV11-3
CDR3 protein: CASSYSPGELFF
CDR3 DNA: TGTGCCAGCAGCTATAGTCCCGGGGAGCTGTTTTTT

J gene: TRBJ2-7
D gene: TRBD1
clone size: .
V gene: TRBV19
CDR3 protein: CASSTGTGGYEQYF
CDR3 DNA: TGTGCCAGTAGTACCGGGACAGGGGGCTACGAGCAGTACTTC

J gene: TRBJ2-1
D gene: TRBD2
clone size: .
V gene: TRBV27
CDR3 protein: CASSLSSGNYNEQFF
CDR3 DNA: TGTGCCAGCAGTTTATCCAGCGGGAACTACAATGAGCAGTTCTTC

J gene: TRBJ2-2
D gene: .
clone size: .
V gene: TRBV27
CDR3 protein: CAGSTFGGELFF
CDR3 DNA: TGTGCCGGCAGTACGTTCGGCGGGGAGCTGTTTTTT

J gene: TRBJ2-1
D gene: TRBD1
clone size: once
V gene: TRBV7-9
CDR3 protein: CASSLGGQGAHEQFF
CDR3 DNA: TGTGCCAGCAGCTTAGGGGGACAGGGGGCCCATGAGCAGTTCTTC

J gene: TRBJ2-7
D gene: TRBD1
clone size: .
V gene: TRBV5-1
CDR3 protein: CASSYRTGGAYEQYF
CDR3 DNA: TGCGCCAGCAGCTACCGGACAGGGGGCGCCTACGAGCAGTACTTC

J gene: TRBJ2-1
D gene: TRBD2
clone size: .
V gene: TRBV7-9
CDR3 protein: CASSPLAGSSYNEQFF
CDR3 DNA: TGTGCCAGCAGTCCATTAGCGGGTAGCTCCTACAATGAGCAGTTCTTC

J gene: TRBJ2-2
D gene: .
clone size: .
V gene: TRBV27
CDR3 protein: CASSAQPVNTGELFF
CDR3 DNA: TGTGCCAGCAGTGCACAGCCTGTCAACACCGGGGAGCTGTTTTTT

J gene: TRBJ2-3
D gene: TRBD2
clone size: .
V gene: TRBV27
CDR3 protein: CASSGGLAGGDTQYF
CDR3 DNA: TGTGCCAGCAGTGGCGGACTAGCGGGAGGCGATACGCAGTATTTT

J gene: TRBJ2-5
D gene: .
clone size: .
V gene: TRBV4-1
CDR3 protein: CASSQIHEETQYF
CDR3 DNA: TGCGCCAGCAGCCAAATACACGAAGAGACCCAGTACTTC

J gene: TRBJ2-1
D gene: TRBD2
clone size: .
V gene: TRBV29-1
CDR3 protein: CSVRGGLAGNGNEQFF
CDR3 DNA: TGCAGCGTGAGGGGGGGACTAGCGGGAAACGGTAATGAGCAGTTCTTC

J gene: TRBJ2-6
D gene: .
clone size: once
V gene: TRBV28
CDR3 protein: CASSLFSGAPTGANVLTF
CDR3 DNA: TGTGCCAGCAGTTTGTTTTCAGGGGCCCCCACTGGGGCCAACGTCCTGACTTTC

J gene: TRBJ2-7
D gene: TRBD2
clone size: .
V gene: TRBV2
CDR3 protein: CASRAGTSPSYEQYF
CDR3 DNA: TGTGCCAGCAGGGCCGGGACTAGCCCCTCCTACGAGCAGTACTTC

J gene: TRBJ2-7
D gene: TRBD2
clone size: .
V gene: TRBV5-1
CDR3 protein: CASSLVPSGRPYEQYF
CDR3 DNA: TGCGCCAGCAGCTTGGTTCCTAGCGGGAGACCCTACGAGCAGTACTTC

J gene: TRBJ2-7
D gene: .
clone size: .
V gene: TRBV7-2
CDR3 protein: CASSLGLGGPYEQYF
CDR3 DNA: TGTGCCAGCAGCTTAGGTTTAGGTGGACCCTACGAGCAGTACTTC

J gene: TRBJ1-2
D gene: TRBD1
clone size: .
V gene: TRBV9
CDR3 protein: CASSATGVADYGYTF
CDR3 DNA: TGTGCCAGCAGCGCTACAGGGGTTGCCGACTATGGCTACACCTTC

J gene: TRBJ2-1
D gene: TRBD2
clone size: .
V gene: TRBV10-2
CDR3 protein: CASTGGAYNEQFF
CDR3 DNA: TGCGCCAGCACGGGGGGGGCATACAATGAGCAGTTCTTC

J gene: TRBJ1-3
D gene: .
clone size: once
V gene: TRBV6-6
CDR3 protein: CASSWTASGGNTIYF
CDR3 DNA: TGTGCCAGCAGTTGGACAGCCTCGGGTGGAAACACCATATATTTT

J gene: TRBJ2-2
D gene: .
clone size: .
V gene: TRBV6-5
CDR3 protein: CASGGTANTGELFF
CDR3 DNA: TGTGCCAGTGGGGGGACAGCGAACACCGGGGAGCTGTTTTTT

J gene: TRBJ1-5
D gene: .
clone size: .
V gene: TRBV4-1
CDR3 protein: CASSQVPPGLQPQHF
CDR3 DNA: TGCGCCAGCAGCCAAGTTCCCCCAGGGCTACAGCCCCAGCATTTT

J gene: TRBJ1-2
D gene: TRBD1
clone size: .
V gene: TRBV9
CDR3 protein: CASSGQGLGGYTF
CDR3 DNA: TGTGCCAGCAGCGGACAGGGTCTGGGTGGCTACACCTTC

J gene: TRBJ1-2
D gene: .
clone size: .
V gene: TRBV5-1
CDR3 protein: CASSSPRAEGSGYTF
CDR3 DNA: TGCGCCAGCAGCTCCCCCCGGGCGGAGGGATCTGGCTACACCTTC

J gene: TRBJ2-2
D gene: .
clone size: .
V gene: TRBV19
CDR3 protein: CASKGETVNGELFF
CDR3 DNA: TGTGCCAGTAAAGGGGAGACAGTAAATGGGGAGCTGTTTTTT

J gene: TRBJ1-1
D gene: .
clone size: .
V gene: TRBV6-5
CDR3 protein: CASSYPMAEAFF
CDR3 DNA: TGTGCCAGCAGTTACCCCATGGCTGAAGCTTTCTTT

J gene: TRBJ1-2
D gene: .
clone size: .
V gene: TRBV27
CDR3 protein: CASSLSGTSKGEGLYGYTF
CDR3 DNA: TGTGCCAGCAGTTTATCAGGGACAAGCAAGGGGGAAGGGCTTTATGGCTACACCTTC

J gene: TRBJ1-1
D gene: .
clone size: .
V gene: TRBV9
CDR3 protein: CASSAPRGSMNTEAFF
CDR3 DNA: TGTGCCAGCAGCGCGCCAAGGGGTTCAATGAACACTGAAGCTTTCTTT